In its sample, the clone carrying this TCR beta chain was seen many times. The CDR3 sequence is 15 residues long. CDR1 is MNHEY, CDR2 SMNVEV, per germline (reference sequence). Trimming took 5 bases from V and 0 from J, leaving 12 bases between them. Unique molecular identifiers tagged the TCRbeta library. TCRdb analysed the PCR reads with MiXCR anew, one entry per CDR3 protein. Among about 610,000 distinct CDR3 sequences, over 9.5% were seen once, and the ten largest hold less than 5%. The data are from a study of T-cell reconstitution after alpha-beta-depleted transplantation in children. The source is a human donor who donated a stem cell graft to a child with acute myeloid leukemia. The sequences come from PBMCs from the stem cell graft donor, collected from the stem cell graft. The V call is TRBV27, the J call TRBJ2-3; D is undetermined. The CDR3 DNA follows: TGTGCCAGCAGTATCGGTTCTGCTAGCACAGATACGCAGTATTTT. Its protein is CASSIGSASTDTQYF.